This T cell receptor (beta chain) was observed in a study of OX40 agonist ivuxolimab in advanced cancers. About the study as a whole: The costimulatory receptor OX40 (CD134) was targeted by ivuxolimab, a fully human IgG2 agonistic monoclonal antibody. The paper covers the monotherapy dose-escalation part of the phase I ivuxolimab trial, which included N of about 56 patients. Partial responses occurred in three dose-escalation patients: two with cutaneous melanoma and one with hepatocellular carcinoma. Prior anti-PD-1, anti-PD-L1 or anti-CTLA-4 therapy was permitted, and about 40% of dose-escalation patients had received checkpoint inhibitors. Intravenous ivuxolimab was administered to patients every 2 weeks at six dose levels: 0.01, 0.1, 0.3, 1.5, 3 and 10 mg/kg. Of the approximately 50 patients in dose escalation, about 20 had hepatocellular carcinoma, about 15 had melanoma, 9 had renal cell carcinoma and 9 had head and neck cancer. In the dose-escalation cohort, around 80% of patients were male, and the mean age was 60 years with a range of roughly 20 to 79. The purpose of peripheral TCRbeta sequencing was to test whether ivuxolimab changed TCR sequence diversity and led to clonal T-cell expansion. The study at large found these results: Low levels of normalized T-cell clonal expansion were also seen in some nonresponding patients. At doses from 0.1 to 3.0 mg/kg, clonal expansion was seen in both CD4+ and CD8+ blood T cells between baseline and week 6. The antigen specificity of the clonally expanded peripheral T cells was not determined. After ivuxolimab, more expanded clones were found on average in CD8+ T cells than in CD4+ T cells. In the 0.1-3.0 mg/kg groups, partial responders had among the lowest normalized peripheral clonal expansion, particularly in CD8+ T cells.

Turning to this clone: Its recognized antigen is unknown. The junction departs from germline at one end; a sequencing error may be responsible.

Reading the germline V gene gives CDR1 MRHNA and CDR2 SNTAGT. From cysteine to phenylalanine, the CDR3 is 13 amino acids long. Just CDR3 DNA is preserved here, 39 bases in frame from base 1. The trial excluded patients who had a history of autoimmune disease or were on systemic immunosuppression. Peripheral blood for TCR sequencing was collected from all dose cohorts at baseline, on cycle 4 day 1, and on cycle 7 day 1. Samples came from an open-label, multicenter, first-in-human phase I dose-escalation trial of ivuxolimab. Adults with locally advanced or metastatic head and neck squamous cell, hepatocellular, melanoma or renal cell carcinoma were enrolled in the trial. Before TCR sequencing, CD4+ T cells and CD8+ T cells from peripheral blood were sorted into separate populations. Genomic DNA was isolated from the sorted cells so that the TCRbeta CDR3 region could be sequenced. The immunoSEQ Assay was used for sequencing of TCRbeta CDR3 regions. Held by TCRdb, this immuneACCESS table contains in-frame sequences only and omits some clones. Under half of the omission traces to an unresolved V gene where checked; the cause of the rest is unknown. In all, the sample holds approximately 120,000 clones, and around 93% of those were seen once. The ten largest clones take up 0.7% to 0.85% of the sample.

The material sequenced was CD4+ or CD8+ T cells sorted from blood, taken in a trial of the OX40 agonist ivuxolimab. This receptor was taken from an adult with an advanced solid tumor such as melanoma, head and neck, liver or kidney cancer. The V and J genes are TRBV6-4 and TRBJ2-7, with no D gene named confidently. The sequenced DNA is TGTGCCATCAGTGATTGGAGCATCTACGAAGGCGACTTC. This translates into CAISDWSIYEGDF.